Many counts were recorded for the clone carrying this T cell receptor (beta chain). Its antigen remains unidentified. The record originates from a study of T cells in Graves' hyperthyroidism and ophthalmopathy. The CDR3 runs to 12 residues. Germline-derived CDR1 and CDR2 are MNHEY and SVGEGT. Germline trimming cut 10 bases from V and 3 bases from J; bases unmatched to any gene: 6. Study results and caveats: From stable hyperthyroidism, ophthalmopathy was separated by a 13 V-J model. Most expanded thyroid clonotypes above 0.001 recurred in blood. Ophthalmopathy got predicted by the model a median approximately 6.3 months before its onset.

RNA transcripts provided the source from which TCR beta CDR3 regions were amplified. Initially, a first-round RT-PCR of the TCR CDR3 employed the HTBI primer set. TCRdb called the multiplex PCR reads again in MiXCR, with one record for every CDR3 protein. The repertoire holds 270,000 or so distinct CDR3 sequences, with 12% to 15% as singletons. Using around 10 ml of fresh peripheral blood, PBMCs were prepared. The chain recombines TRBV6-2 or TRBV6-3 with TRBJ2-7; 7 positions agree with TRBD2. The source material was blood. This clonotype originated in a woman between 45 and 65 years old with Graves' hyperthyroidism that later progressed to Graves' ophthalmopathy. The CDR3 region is CATGLVVYEQYF. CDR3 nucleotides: TGTGCCACTGGACTAGTGGTCTACGAGCAGTACTTC.